The entry below gives a single TCR beta chain sequence along with its context. The antigen remains unidentified. This record comes from a study of cytomegalovirus exposure and HLA in healthy donors. The study's findings and limits: CMV serostatus was the sole immune exposure information available. According to an earlier analysis, most TCR beta V segments yielded productive rearrangements about 87% or about 30% of the time. Relative to equally common others, HLA-associated TCR beta chains showed greater clonal expansion in a later analysis. Analysis performed later found under 20,000 TCR beta sequences associated with HLA alleles at 0.05 false discovery rate.

The PCR had 60 Vbeta and 13 Jbeta primers. Assay used: immunoSEQ multiplex PCR; TCRdb lists only in-frame clones, some missing. The data show 110,000 or so clones, about 64% seen once. The germline V and J ends were trimmed by 3 bases and 4 bases, with 10 bases remaining between them. Germline assignment: CDR1 SNHLY and CDR2 FYNNEI. The CDR3 consists of 14 residues. Source material: PBMCs. This receptor was obtained from a man in his late teens or twenties in good health and CMV-seropositive. V usage is TRBV2 and J usage is TRBJ1-5; a possible D gene is TRBD1 (5 bases). The DNA of the CDR3 is TGTGCCAGCAGTGAGGCGGGACCAAATCAGCCCCAGCATTTT. It encodes CASSEAGPNQPQHF. The entire variable domain, with the rest obtained from reference TRBV2 and TRBJ1-5, is as follows: EPEVTQTPSHQVTQMGQEVILRCVPISNHLYFYWYRQILGQKVEFLVSFYNNEISEKSEIFDDQFSVERPDGSNFTLKIRSTKLEDSAMYFCASSEAGPNQPQHFGDGTRLSIL.